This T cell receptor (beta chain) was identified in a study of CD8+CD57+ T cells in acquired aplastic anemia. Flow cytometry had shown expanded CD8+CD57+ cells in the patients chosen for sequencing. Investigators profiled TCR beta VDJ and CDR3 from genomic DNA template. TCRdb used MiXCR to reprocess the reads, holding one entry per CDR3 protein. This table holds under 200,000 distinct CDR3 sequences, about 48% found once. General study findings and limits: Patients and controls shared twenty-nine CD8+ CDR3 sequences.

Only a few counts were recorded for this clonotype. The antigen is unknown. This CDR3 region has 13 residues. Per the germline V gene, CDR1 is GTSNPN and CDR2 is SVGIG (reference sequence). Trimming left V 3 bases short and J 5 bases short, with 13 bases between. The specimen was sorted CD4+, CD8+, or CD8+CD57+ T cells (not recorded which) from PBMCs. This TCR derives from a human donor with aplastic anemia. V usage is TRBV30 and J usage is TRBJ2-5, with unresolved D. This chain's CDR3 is CAWRSRPEETQYF. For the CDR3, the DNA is TGTGCCTGGAGATCTCGCCCGGAGGAGACCCAGTACTTC.